One and the same sample provided the 5 T cell receptor beta chains below, sequenced in a study of T cells in Graves' hyperthyroidism and ophthalmopathy. TCR beta CDR3 sequences were amplified from RNA transcripts. TCR CDR3 underwent first-round RT-PCR with the HTBI primer set. Via MiXCR, TCRdb re-called the multiplex PCR reads, giving one row per CDR3 protein. The table lists about 620,000 distinct CDR3 sequences, about 17% of them singletons. Sequencing was performed on blood. These TCRs come from a woman aged 25-40 years with Graves' hyperthyroidism.

V gene TRBV29-1 combines with J gene TRBJ2-2; no definite D call. Germline V lookup: CDR1 SQVTM, CDR2 ANQGSEA. The ends were cut back, 7 bases at V and 6 bases at J, with 15 bases in the middle. The CDR3 totals 13 residues. The chain's CDR3 is CSARVSVAGELFF. The CDR3 DNA follows: TGCAGCGCAAGGGTTTCTGTTGCCGGGGAGCTGTTTTTT.

This clonotype was counted ten times or more. The rearrangement links TRBV20-1 to TRBJ1-5; D remains unclear. The CDR3 sequence is 13 residues long. Trimming removed 0 bases from V and 6 bases from J, with 9 bases in between. Germline V lookup: CDR1 DFQATT, CDR2 SNEGSKA (reference sequence). The CDR3 DNA reads as TGCAGTGCTAGAGACCCGGCCAGTCAGCCCCAGCATTTT. This encodes CSARDPASQPQHF.

This clonotype was found many times. V gene TRBV5-1 combines with J gene TRBJ2-5, with D uncertain. Germline loops: CDR1 SGHRS, CDR2 YFSETQ. The CDR3 extends over 12 amino acids. Deletions cut 4 bases from V and 5 bases from J, with 9 bases between. CDR3 amino acids: CASSALLETQYF. CDR3 DNA sequence: TGCGCCAGCAGCGCGCTTTTGGAGACCCAGTACTTC.

Worth noting for this clonotype: A clone one base away is much larger, so this may be a read error. The chain recombines TRBV6-2 or TRBV6-3 with TRBJ1-1; TRBD1 aligns across 7 bases. Germline V gene sequence: CDR1 MNHEY, CDR2 SVGEGT. The CDR3 length is 14 residues. Trimming took 2 bases from V and 3 from J; bases not matched to a gene: 3. This CDR3 is CASSYRDRDTEAFF. The CDR3 DNA reads TGTGCCAGCAGTTACCGGGACAGAGACACTGAAGCTTTCTTT.

On this clonotype: With a much larger clone just one base away, this may be a read error. The V and J genes are TRBV7-9 and TRBJ2-5, with D possibly TRBD2 on 5 matching bases. The CDR3 length is 14 residues. Trimming removed 5 bases at V and 2 bases at J, with 12 bases between. Germline CDR1 is SEHNR and CDR2 is FQNEAQ (reference sequence). The CDR3 region has the DNA TGTGCCAGCAGCGGAAGGACTGGGCAAGAGACCCAGTACTTC. Its protein product is CASSGRTGQETQYF.